Shown below are 4 T cell receptor beta chains from a single sample sequenced in a study of early T cells in non-severe SARS-CoV-2 infection. Via MiXCR, TCRdb re-called the 5' RACE reads, giving one row per CDR3 protein. Of 70,000 to 95,000 distinct CDR3 sequences in the sample, under 15% were seen once. The sequenced sample consisted of whole blood. The receptors here all came from an adult who was a healthcare worker with PCR-confirmed SARS-CoV-2 infection or an uninfected control (not recorded which).

This clonotype has a handful of counts. The V gene is TRBV12-3 or TRBV12-4, the J gene TRBJ2-6; the D call may be TRBD1 or TRBD2 (5 bases each). This CDR3 contains 18 residues. The ends were cut back, 5 bases at V and 2 bases at J, with 19 bases in the middle. The CDR3 region has the DNA TGTGCCAGCAGTCCGAGGGGAAGGGATGGGACTGGGGCCAACGTCCTGACTTTC. It encodes CASSPRGRDGTGANVLTF.

Ten or more counts support this clonotype. The chain couples TRBV11-2 to TRBJ1-1; D perhaps matches TRBD1 (6 bases). V lost 4 bases and J lost 3, with 15 bases in between. Germline V gives CDR1 SGHAT, CDR2 FQNNGV. The CDR3 covers 15 residues. In nucleotides, the CDR3 is TGTGCCAGCAGCTCTTCTAGGGGGAGGGACACTGAAGCTTTCTTT. Protein: CASSSSRGRDTEAFF.

This clonotype has ten or more counts. The rearrangement links TRBV6-1 to TRBJ2-7; D perhaps matches TRBD1 (5 bases). Germline lookup yields CDR1 MNHNS and CDR2 SASEGT. V lost 1 base, J lost 9 bases, and 13 bases lay in between. There are 13 residues in the CDR3. The CDR3: CASSEVSGIGQYV. The CDR3 DNA is TGTGCCAGCAGTGAAGTATCAGGGATCGGGCAGTACGTC.

This clonotype was counted between two and nine times. The V call is TRBV4-1, the J call TRBJ1-2, with 8 bases that match TRBD1. The germline gives CDR1 MGHRA, CDR2 YSYEKL. Germline trimming cut 2 bases from V and 4 bases from J; bases unmatched to any gene: 18. The CDR3 extends over 19 amino acids. CDR3 residues: CASSQQKRGQADWGYGYTF. DNA for the CDR3: TGCGCCAGCAGCCAACAAAAGAGGGGACAGGCGGATTGGGGCTATGGCTACACCTTC.